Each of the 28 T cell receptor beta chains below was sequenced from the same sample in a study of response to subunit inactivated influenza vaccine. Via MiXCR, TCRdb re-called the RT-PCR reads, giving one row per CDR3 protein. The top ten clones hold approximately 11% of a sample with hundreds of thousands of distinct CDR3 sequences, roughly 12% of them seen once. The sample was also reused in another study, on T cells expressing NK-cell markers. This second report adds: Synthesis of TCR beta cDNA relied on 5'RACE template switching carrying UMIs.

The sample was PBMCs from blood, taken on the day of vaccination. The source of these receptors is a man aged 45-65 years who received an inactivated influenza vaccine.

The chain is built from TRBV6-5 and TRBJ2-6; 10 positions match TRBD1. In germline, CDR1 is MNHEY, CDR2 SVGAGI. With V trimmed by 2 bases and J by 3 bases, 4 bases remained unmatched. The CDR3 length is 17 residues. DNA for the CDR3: TGTGCCAGCAGTTACCCGACAGGGGGCGTTGGGGCCAACGTCCTGACTTTC. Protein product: CASSYPTGGVGANVLTF.

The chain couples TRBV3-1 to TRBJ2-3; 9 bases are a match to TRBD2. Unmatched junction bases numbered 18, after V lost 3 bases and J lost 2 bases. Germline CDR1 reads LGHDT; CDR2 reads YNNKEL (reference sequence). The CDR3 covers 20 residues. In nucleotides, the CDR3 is TGTGCCAGCAGCCACTTCCTATTGGGACTAGCCTTAGGTGCCACAGATACGCAGTATTTT. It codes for CASSHFLLGLALGATDTQYF.

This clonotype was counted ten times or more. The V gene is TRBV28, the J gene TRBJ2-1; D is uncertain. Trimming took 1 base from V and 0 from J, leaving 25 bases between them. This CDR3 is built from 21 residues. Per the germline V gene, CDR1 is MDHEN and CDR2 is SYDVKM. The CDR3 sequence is CASSLSWWTLWEESSYNEQFF. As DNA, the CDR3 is TGTGCCAGCAGTTTATCCTGGTGGACCCTATGGGAAGAAAGCTCCTACAATGAGCAGTTCTTC.

The CDR3, as DNA: TGTGCCAGCAGCCCCAACAGGGAAACAGATACGCAGTATTTT. It is translated as CASSPNRETDTQYF. J is TRBJ2-3 and V is TRBV7-3; possibly TRBD1 for D (6 bases). CDR3 size: 14 residues. V was cut by 5 bases and J by 3 bases, with 12 bases left in between. The germline CDR1 and CDR2 sequences are SGHTA and FQGTGA.

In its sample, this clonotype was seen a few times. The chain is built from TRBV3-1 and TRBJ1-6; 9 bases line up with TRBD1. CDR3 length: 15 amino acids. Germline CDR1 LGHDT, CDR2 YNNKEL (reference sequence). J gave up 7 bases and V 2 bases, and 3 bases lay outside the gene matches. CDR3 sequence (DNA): TGTGCCAGCAGCCAAATAGGACAGGGGAATTCACCCCTCCACTTT. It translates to CASSQIGQGNSPLHF.

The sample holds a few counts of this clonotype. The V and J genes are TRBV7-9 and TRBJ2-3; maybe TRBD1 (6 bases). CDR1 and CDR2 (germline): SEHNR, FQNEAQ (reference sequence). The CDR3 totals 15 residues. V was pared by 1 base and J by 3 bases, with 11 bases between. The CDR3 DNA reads TGTGCCAGCAGCTTAGTGGGGGCACGGACAGATACGCAGTATTTT. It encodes CASSLVGARTDTQYF.

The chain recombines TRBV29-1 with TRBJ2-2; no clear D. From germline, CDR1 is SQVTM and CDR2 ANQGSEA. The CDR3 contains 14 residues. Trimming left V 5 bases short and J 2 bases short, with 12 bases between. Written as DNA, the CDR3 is TGCAGCGTTCGTCTCGGAGCAAACACCGGGGAGCTGTTTTTT. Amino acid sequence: CSVRLGANTGELFF.

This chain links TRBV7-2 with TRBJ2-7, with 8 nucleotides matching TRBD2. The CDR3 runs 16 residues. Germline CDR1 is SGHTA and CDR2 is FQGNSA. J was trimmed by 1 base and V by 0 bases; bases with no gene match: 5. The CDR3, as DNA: TGTGCCAGCAGCTTAGCGGCAGCGGGAGTTTCCTACGAGCAGTACTTC. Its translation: CASSLAAAGVSYEQYF.

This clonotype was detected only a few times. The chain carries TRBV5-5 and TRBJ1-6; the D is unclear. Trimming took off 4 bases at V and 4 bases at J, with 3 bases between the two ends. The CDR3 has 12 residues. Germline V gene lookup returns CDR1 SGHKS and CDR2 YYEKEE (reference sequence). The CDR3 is CASSRYNSPLHF. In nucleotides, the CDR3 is TGTGCCAGCAGCCGTTATAATTCACCCCTCCACTTT. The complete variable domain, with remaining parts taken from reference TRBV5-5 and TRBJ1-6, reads DAGVTQSPTHLIKTRGQQVTLRCSPISGHKSVSWYQQVLGQGPQFIFQYYEKEERGRGNFPDRFSARQFPNYSSELNVNALLLGDSALYLCASSRYNSPLHFGNGTRLTVT.

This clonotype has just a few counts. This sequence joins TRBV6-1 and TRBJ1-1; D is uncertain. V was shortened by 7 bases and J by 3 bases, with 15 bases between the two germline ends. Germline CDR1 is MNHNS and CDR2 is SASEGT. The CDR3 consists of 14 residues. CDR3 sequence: CASTPSGKYTEAFF. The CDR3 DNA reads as TGTGCCAGCACCCCGTCGGGGAAGTACACTGAAGCTTTCTTT.

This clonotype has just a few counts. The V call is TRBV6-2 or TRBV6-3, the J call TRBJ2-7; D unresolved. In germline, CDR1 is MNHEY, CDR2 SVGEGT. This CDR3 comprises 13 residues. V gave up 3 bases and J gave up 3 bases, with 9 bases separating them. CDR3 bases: TGTGCCAGCAGTTATCTTGTCGGCTACGAGCAGTACTTC. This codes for CASSYLVGYEQYF.

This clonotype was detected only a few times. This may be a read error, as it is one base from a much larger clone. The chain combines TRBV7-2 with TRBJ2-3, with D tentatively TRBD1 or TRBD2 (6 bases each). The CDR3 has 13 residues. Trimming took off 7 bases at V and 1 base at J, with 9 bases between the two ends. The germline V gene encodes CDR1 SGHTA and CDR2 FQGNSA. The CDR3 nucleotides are TGTGCCAGCAATAGGGGGGGCACAGATACGCAGTATTTT. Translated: CASNRGGTDTQYF.

The CDR3, as DNA: TGTGCCAGCAGCTTATCTACGAATGAGCAGTTCTTC. It encodes CASSLSTNEQFF. The J gene is TRBJ2-1, the V gene TRBV7-9, with unresolved D. CDR3 length equals 12 residues. Deletions cut 2 bases from V and 7 bases from J, with 6 bases between. From germline, CDR1 is SEHNR and CDR2 FQNEAQ (reference sequence).

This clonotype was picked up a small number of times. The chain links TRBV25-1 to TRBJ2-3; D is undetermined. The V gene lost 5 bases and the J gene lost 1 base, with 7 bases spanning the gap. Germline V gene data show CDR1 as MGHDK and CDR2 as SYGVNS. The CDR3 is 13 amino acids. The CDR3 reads CASSKRGTDTQYF. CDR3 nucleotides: TGTGCCAGCAGTAAAAGGGGCACAGATACGCAGTATTTT.

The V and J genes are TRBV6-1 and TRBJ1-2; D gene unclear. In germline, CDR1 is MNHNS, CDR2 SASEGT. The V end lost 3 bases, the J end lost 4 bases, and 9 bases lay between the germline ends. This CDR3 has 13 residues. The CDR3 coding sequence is TGTGCCAGCAGTGACAGGACTGGCTATGGCTACACCTTC. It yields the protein CASSDRTGYGYTF.

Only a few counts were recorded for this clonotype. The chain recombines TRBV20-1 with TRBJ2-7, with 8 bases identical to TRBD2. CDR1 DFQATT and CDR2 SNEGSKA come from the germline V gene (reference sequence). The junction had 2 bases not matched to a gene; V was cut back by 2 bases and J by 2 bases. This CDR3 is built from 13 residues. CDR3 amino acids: CSARTGGAYEQYF. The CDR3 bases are TGCAGTGCTAGAACGGGAGGGGCCTACGAGCAGTACTTC.

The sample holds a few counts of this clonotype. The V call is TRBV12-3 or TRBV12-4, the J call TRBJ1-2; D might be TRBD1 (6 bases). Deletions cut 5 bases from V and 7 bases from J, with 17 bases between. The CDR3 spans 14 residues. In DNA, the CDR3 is TGTGCCAGCAGTAGGGGTCGCAGGGGAGGTGGCTACACCTTC. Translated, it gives CASSRGRRGGGYTF.

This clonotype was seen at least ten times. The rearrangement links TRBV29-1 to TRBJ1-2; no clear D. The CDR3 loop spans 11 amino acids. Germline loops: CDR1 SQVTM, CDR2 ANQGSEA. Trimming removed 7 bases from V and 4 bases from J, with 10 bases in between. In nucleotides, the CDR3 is TGCAGCGAGAGGCGACGCTATGGCTACACCTTC. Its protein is CSERRRYGYTF. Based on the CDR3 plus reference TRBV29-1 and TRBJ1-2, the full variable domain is SAVISQKPSRDICQRGTSLTIQCQVDSQVTMMFWYRQQPGQSLTLIATANQGSEATYESGFVIDKFPISRPNLTFSTLTVSNMSPEDSSIYLCSERRRYGYTFGSGTRLTVV.

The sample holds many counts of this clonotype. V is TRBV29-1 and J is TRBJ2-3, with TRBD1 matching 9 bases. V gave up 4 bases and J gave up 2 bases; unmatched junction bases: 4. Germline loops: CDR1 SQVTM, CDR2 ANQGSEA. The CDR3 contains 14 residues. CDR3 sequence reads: CSVGTGAVTDTQYF. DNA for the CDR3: TGCAGCGTTGGGACAGGGGCGGTCACAGATACGCAGTATTTT.

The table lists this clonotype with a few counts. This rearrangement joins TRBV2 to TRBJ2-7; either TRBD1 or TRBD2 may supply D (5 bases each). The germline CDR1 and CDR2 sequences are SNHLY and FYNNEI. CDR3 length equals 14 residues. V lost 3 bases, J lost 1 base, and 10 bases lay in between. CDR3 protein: CASSEMGVSYEQYF. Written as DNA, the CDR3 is TGTGCCAGCAGTGAGATGGGGGTGTCCTACGAGCAGTACTTC.

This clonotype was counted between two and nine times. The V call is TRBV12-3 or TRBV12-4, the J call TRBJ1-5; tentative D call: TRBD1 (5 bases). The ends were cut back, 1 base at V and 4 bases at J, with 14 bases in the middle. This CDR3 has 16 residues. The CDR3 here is CASSLERGVGNQPQHF. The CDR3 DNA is TGTGCCAGCAGTTTAGAGCGAGGGGTGGGTAATCAGCCCCAGCATTTT.

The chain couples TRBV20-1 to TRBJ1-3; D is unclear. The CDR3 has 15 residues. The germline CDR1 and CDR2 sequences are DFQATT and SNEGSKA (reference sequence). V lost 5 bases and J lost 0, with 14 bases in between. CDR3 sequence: CSAPSDGYSGNTIYF. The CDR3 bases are TGCAGTGCTCCATCGGACGGATACTCTGGAAACACCATATATTTT.

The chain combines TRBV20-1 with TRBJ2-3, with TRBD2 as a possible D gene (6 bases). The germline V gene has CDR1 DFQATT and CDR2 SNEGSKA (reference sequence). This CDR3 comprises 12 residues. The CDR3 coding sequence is TGCAGACCAGGACTAAGCACAGATACGCAGTATTTT. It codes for CRPGLSTDTQYF.

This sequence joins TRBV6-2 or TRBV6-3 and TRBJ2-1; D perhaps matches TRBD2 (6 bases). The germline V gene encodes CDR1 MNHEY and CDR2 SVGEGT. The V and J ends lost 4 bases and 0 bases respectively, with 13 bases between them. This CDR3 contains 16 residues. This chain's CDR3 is CASSSREAGSYNEQFF. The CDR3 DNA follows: TGTGCCAGCAGTTCAAGAGAAGCGGGCTCCTACAATGAGCAGTTCTTC.

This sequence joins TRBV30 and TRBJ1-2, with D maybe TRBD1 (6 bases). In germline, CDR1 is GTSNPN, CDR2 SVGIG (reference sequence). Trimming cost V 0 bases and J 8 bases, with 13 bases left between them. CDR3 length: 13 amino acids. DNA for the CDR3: TGTGCCTGGAGTGTAAGGGACACTGTCGGCTACACCTTC. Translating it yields CAWSVRDTVGYTF. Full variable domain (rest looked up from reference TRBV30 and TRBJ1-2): SQTIHQWPATLVQPVGSPLSLECTVEGTSNPNLYWYRQAAGRGLQLLFYSVGIGQISSEVPQNLSASRPQDRQFILSSKKLLLSDSGFYLCAWSVRDTVGYTFGSGTRLTVV.

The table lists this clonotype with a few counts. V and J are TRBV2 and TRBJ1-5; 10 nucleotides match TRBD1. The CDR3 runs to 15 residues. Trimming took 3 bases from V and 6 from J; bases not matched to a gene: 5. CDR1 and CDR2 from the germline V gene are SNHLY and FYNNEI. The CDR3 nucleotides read TGTGCCAGCAGTGACCGGACAGGGGGGTCTCAGCCCCAGCATTTT. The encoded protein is CASSDRTGGSQPQHF.

The CDR3 sequence: CSVVSLAGGPSYEQYF. DNA of the CDR3: TGCAGCGTTGTATCACTAGCGGGAGGACCTTCGTACGAGCAGTACTTC. This sequence joins TRBV29-1 and TRBJ2-7; TRBD2 matches 12 bases. The CDR3 extends over 16 amino acids. J gave up 4 bases and V 4 bases, and 11 bases lay outside the gene matches. Looked up from germline, CDR1 is SQVTM and CDR2 is ANQGSEA.

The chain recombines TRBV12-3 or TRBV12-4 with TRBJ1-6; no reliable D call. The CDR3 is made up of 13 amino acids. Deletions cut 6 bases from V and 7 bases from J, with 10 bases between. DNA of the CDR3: TGTGCCAGCAGGTTTCTGGGGAATTCACCCCTCCACTTT. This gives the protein CASRFLGNSPLHF.